This TCR beta chain was captured in a study of CD8+CD57+ T cells in acquired aplastic anemia. About the study: Each DNA sample taken from sorted CD4+ and CD8+ cells came to approximately 3.3 ug on average.

A remark on this clonotype: Antigen specificity is unknown.

Genomic DNA provided the template from which TCR beta VDJ and CDR3 profiles were obtained. TCRdb ran MiXCR on the reads and lists one entry per CDR3 protein. Of some 42,000 distinct CDR3 sequences detected, about two thirds appear once; the ten largest clones hold less than 25%. The CDR3 runs to 13 residues. The V end lost 3 bases, the J end lost 4 bases, and 12 bases lay between the germline ends. Per the germline V gene, CDR1 is SQVTM and CDR2 is ANQGSEA. The study, taken as a whole, reports: The same twenty-nine CD8+ CDR3 sequences occurred in patients and in controls.

The TCR was taken from a human donor in good health, serving as a control. This chain joins TRBV29-1 and TRBJ1-2, with D uncertain. Input material: sorted CD4+, CD8+, or CD8+CD57+ T cells (not recorded which) from PBMCs. The CDR3 nucleotides are TGCAGCGTTGAGGACGGCGAGGGCTATGGCTACACCTTC. It yields the protein CSVEDGEGYGYTF.